This T cell receptor (beta chain) was found in a study of T cells in Graves' hyperthyroidism and ophthalmopathy. Study conclusions and caveats: Blood samples included most of the expanded thyroid clonotypes exceeding 0.001.

A remark on this clonotype: Its specificity is unknown.

V shed 2 bases and J shed 2 bases, with 18 bases lying between them. This CDR3 spans 17 amino acids. Germline V CDR1 and CDR2: LGHNA, YNFKEQ. What was amplified from RNA transcripts were TCR beta CDR3 regions. HTBI primers were used for first-round RT-PCR of the TCR CDR3. TCRdb re-analysed the multiplex PCR reads in MiXCR, keeping a single row per CDR3 protein. The table has 600,000 or so distinct CDR3 sequences, roughly 17% seen once. Hyperthyroidism of Graves' type that showed no ophthalmopathy progression within 18 months was stable. The PBMCs were sourced from fresh peripheral blood (around 9.3 ml).

The J gene is TRBJ2-5, the V gene TRBV4-2, with TRBD1 as a possible D gene (6 bases). The sequencing input was blood. The source is a woman in her thirties with Graves' hyperthyroidism. This CDR3 reads CASSQKQGQRLQETQYF. In nucleotides, the CDR3 is TGTGCCAGCAGCCAAAAGCAGGGGCAAAGATTGCAAGAGACCCAGTACTTC.